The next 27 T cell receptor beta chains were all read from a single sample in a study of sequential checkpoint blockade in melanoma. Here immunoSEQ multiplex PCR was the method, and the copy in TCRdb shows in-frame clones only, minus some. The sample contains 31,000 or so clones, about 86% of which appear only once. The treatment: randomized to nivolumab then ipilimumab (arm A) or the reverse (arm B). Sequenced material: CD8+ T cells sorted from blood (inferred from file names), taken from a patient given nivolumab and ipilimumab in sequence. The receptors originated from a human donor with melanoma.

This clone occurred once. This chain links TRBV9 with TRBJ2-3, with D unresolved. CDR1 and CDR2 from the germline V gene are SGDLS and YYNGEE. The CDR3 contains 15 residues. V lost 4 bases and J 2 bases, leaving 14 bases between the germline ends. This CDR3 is CASSPNGVATDTQYF. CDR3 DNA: TGTGCCAGCAGCCCTAACGGAGTGGCCACAGATACGCAGTATTTT.

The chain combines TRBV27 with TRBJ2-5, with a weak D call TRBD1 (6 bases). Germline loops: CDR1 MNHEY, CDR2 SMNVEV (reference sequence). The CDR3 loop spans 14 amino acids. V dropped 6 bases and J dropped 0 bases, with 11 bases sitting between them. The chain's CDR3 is CASRRWDNQETQYF. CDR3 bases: TGTGCCAGCAGGCGCTGGGACAACCAAGAGACCCAGTACTTC.

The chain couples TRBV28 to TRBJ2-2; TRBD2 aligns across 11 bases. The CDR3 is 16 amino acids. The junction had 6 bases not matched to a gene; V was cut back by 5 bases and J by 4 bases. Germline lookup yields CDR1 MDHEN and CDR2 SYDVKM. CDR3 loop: CASSTRLAGRTGELFF. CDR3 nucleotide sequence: TGTGCCAGCAGTACACGACTAGCGGGACGCACCGGGGAGCTGTTTTTT. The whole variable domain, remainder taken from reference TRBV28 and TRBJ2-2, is DVKVTQSSRYLVKRTGEKVFLECVQDMDHENMFWYRQDPGLGLRLIYFSYDVKMKEKGDIPEGYSVSREKKERFSLILESASTNQTSMYLCASSTRLAGRTGELFFGEGSRLTVL.

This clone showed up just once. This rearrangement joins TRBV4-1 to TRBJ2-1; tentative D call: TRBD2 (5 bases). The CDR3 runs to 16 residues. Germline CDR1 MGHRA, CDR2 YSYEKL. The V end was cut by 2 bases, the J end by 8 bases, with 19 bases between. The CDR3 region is CASSQTRLIQFDEQFF. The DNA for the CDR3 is TGCGCCAGCAGCCAAACCCGACTAATCCAGTTCGATGAGCAGTTCTTC.

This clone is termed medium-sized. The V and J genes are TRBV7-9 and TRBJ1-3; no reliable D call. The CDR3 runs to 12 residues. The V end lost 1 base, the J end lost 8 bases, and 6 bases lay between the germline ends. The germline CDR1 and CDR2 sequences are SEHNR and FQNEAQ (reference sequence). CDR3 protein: CASSLEEDTIYF. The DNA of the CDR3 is TGTGCCAGCAGCTTAGAAGAGGACACCATATATTTT.

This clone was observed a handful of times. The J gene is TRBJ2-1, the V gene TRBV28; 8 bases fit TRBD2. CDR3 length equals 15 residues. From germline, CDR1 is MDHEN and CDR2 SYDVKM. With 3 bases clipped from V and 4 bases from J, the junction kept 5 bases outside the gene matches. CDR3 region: CASSFREGRYNEQFF. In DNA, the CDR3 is TGTGCCAGCAGTTTCCGGGAGGGCCGTTACAATGAGCAGTTCTTC.

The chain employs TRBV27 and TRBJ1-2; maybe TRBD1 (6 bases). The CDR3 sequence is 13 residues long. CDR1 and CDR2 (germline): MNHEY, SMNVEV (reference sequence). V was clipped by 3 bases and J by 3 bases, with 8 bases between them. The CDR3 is CASSLGAYYGYTF. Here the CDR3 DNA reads TGTGCCAGCAGTTTGGGGGCCTACTATGGCTACACCTTC.

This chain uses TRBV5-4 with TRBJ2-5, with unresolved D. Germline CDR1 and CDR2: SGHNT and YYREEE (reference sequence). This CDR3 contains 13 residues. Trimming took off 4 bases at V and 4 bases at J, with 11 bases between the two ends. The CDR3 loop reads CASSLENRETQYF. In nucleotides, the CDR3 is TGTGCCAGCAGCCTCGAGAACAGAGAGACCCAGTACTTC.

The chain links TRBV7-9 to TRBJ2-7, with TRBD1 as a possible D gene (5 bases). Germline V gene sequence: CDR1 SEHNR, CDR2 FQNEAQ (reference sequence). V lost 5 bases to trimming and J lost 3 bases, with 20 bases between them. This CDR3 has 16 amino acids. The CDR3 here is CASSPEVSGAFYEQYF. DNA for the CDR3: TGTGCCAGCAGCCCAGAGGTTAGTGGGGCATTCTACGAGCAGTACTTC.

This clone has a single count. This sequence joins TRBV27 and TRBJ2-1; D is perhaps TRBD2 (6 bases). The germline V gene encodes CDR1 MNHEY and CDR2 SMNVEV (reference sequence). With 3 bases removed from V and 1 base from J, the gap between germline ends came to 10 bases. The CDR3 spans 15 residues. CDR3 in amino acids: CASSFLGTSYNEQFF. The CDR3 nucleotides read TGTGCCAGCAGTTTTTTGGGGACTTCCTACAATGAGCAGTTCTTC.

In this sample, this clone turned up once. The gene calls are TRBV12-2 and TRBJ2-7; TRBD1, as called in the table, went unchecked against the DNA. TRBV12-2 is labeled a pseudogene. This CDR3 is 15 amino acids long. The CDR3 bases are TGTGCAAGTCGTCCCACTCCCGGGACAGTCTACGAGCAGTACTTC. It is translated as CASRPTPGTVYEQYF.

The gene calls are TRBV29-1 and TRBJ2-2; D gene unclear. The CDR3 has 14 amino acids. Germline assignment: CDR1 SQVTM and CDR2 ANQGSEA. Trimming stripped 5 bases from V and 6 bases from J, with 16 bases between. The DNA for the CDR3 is TGCAGCGTTTCGCCCGGAGTCGTTCCCGGGGAGCTGTTTTTT. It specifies CSVSPGVVPGELFF.

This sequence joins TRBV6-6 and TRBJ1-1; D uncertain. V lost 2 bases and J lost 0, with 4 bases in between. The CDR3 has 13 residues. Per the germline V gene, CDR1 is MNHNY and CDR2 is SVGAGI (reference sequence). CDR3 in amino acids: CASSYEVNTEAFF. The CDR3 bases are TGTGCCAGCAGTTACGAGGTGAACACTGAAGCTTTCTTT.

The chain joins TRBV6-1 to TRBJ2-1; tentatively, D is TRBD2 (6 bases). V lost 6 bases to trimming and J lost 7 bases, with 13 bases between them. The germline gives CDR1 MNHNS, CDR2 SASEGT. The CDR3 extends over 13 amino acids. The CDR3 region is CASSRGVTNEQFF. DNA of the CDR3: TGTGCCAGCAGCCGCGGGGTTACGAATGAGCAGTTCTTC.

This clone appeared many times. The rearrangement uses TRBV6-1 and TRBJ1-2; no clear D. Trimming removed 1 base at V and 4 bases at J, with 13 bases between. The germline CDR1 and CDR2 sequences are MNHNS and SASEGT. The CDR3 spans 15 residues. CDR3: CASSEVVGGSYGYTF. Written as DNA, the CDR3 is TGTGCCAGCAGTGAAGTGGTTGGTGGGAGCTATGGCTACACCTTC.

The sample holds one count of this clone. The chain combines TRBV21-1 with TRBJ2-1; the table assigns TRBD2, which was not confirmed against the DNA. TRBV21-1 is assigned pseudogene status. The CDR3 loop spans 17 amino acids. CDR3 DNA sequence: TGTGCCAGCAGCAAAGAGGCTGCCCGGGTCTCCTACAATGAGCAGTTCTTC. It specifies CASSKEAARVSYNEQFF.

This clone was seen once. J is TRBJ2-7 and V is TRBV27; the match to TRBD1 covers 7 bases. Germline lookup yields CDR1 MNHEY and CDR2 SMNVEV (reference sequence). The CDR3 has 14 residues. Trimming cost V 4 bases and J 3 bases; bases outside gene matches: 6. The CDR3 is CASSSRTGLYEQYF. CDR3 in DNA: TGTGCCAGCAGTTCAAGGACAGGCCTCTACGAGCAGTACTTC.

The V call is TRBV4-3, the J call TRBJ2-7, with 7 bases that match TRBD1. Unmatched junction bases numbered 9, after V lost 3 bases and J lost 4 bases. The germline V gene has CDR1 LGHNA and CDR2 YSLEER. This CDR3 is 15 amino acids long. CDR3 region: CASSHLTGALYEQYF. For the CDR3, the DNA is TGCGCCAGCAGCCACCTAACAGGGGCATTATACGAGCAGTACTTC.

CDR3 sequence: CASSLAGDSHTQETQYF. CDR3 coding DNA: TGTGCCAGCAGCTTAGCCGGGGACAGTCATACACAAGAGACCCAGTACTTC. The V call is TRBV11-2, the J call TRBJ2-5; 7 positions agree with TRBD1. The CDR3 consists of 17 residues. The junction had 10 bases not matched to a gene; V was cut back by 1 base and J by 2 bases. CDR1 SGHAT and CDR2 FQNNGV come from the germline V gene.

The DNA for the CDR3 is TGTGCCAGCAGCTTGGGGGGGACAGAGCTCTATGGCTACACCTTC. It yields the protein CASSLGGTELYGYTF. This chain joins TRBV5-6 and TRBJ1-2, with 7 nucleotides matching TRBD1. The CDR3 has 15 amino acids. V was pared by 0 bases and J by 4 bases, with 6 bases of the junction left unmatched. The germline V gene has CDR1 SGHDT and CDR2 YYEEEE.

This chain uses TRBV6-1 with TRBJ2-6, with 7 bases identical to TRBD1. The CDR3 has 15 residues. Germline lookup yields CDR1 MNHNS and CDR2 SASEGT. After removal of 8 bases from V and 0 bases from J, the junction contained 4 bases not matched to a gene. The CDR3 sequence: CASAGGVSGANVLTF. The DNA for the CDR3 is TGTGCCAGCGCAGGGGGAGTCTCTGGGGCCAACGTCCTGACTTTC.

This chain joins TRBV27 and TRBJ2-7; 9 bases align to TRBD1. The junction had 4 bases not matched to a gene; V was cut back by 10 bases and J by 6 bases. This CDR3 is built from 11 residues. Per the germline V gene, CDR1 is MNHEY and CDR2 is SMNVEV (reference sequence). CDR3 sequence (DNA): TGTGCCACTACAGGGGGCAGCGAGCAGTACTTC. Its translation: CATTGGSEQYF.

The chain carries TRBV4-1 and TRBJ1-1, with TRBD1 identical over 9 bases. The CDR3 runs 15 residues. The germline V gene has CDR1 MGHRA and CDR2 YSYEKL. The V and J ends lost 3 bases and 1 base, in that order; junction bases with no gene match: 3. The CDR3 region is CASSHRTGENTEAFF. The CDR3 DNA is TGCGCCAGCAGCCACAGGACAGGGGAGAACACTGAAGCTTTCTTT.

CDR3 DNA sequence: TGTGCCAGCAGTCGGGACTCCCCCACAGATACGCAGTATTTT. Translating gives CASSRDSPTDTQYF. This rearrangement joins TRBV28 to TRBJ2-3, with a possible D match to TRBD2 (6 bases). Trimming cost V 5 bases and J 2 bases, with 11 bases left between them. Looked up from germline, CDR1 is MDHEN and CDR2 is SYDVKM. The CDR3 is made up of 14 amino acids.

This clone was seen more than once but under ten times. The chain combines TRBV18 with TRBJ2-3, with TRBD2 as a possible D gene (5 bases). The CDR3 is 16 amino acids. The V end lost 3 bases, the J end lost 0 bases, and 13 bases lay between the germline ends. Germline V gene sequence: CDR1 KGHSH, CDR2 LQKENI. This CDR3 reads CASSPVEGSSTDTQYF. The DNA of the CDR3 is TGTGCCAGCTCACCGGTTGAGGGATCTAGCACAGATACGCAGTATTTT.

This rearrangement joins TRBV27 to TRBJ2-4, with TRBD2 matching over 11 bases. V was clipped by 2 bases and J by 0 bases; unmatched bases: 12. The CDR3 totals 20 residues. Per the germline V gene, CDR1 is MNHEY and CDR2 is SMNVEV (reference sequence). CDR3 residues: CASSLILAGGPHQAKNIQYF. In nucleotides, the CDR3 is TGTGCCAGCAGTTTAATCCTAGCGGGAGGACCACACCAAGCCAAAAACATTCAGTACTTC.

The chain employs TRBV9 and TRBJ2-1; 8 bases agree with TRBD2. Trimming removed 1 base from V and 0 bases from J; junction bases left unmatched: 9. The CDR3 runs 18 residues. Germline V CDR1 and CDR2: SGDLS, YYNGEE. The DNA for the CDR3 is TGTGCCAGCAGCGTATGGGCGGGAGGCCAGAGCTCCTACAATGAGCAGTTCTTC. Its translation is CASSVWAGGQSSYNEQFF.